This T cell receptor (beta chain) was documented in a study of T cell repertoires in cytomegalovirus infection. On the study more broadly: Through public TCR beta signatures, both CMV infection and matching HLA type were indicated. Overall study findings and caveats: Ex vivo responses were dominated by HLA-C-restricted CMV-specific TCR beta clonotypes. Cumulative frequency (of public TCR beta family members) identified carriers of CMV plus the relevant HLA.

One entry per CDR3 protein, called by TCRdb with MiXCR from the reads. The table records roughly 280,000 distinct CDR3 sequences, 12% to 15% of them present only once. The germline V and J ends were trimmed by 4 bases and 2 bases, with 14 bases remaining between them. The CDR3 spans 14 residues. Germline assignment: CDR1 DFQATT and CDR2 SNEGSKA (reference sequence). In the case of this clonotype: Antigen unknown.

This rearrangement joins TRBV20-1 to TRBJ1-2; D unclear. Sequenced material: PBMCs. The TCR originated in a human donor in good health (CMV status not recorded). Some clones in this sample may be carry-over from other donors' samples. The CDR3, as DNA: TGCAGTGCTAACGACGGAACCTTCAACTATGGCTACACCTTC. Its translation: CSANDGTFNYGYTF.